This passage covers 14 T cell receptor beta chains from one sample sequenced in a study of monozygotic twins with inflammatory bowel disease. TCRdb processed the 5' RACE reads again and assigns one entry to each CDR3 protein, with no DNA. The sample table includes about 380,000 distinct CDR3 sequences. Sequenced input: blood. These receptors all stem from a human donor with ulcerative colitis or Crohn's disease, or a healthy co-twin of an affected twin (not recorded which).

The chain recombines TRBV7-9 with TRBJ1-1; TCRdb's D gene call, TRBD1, goes unchecked for lack of DNA. The length of the CDR3 is 14 residues. Germline CDR1 SEHNR, CDR2 FQNEAQ (reference sequence). The CDR3 loop reads CASSLAAGDTEAFF.

V and J are TRBV24-1 and TRBJ2-7. CDR3 length: 12 amino acids. Looked up from germline, CDR1 is KGHDR and CDR2 is SFDVKD. This chain's CDR3 is CATSDFRNEQYF.

The V call is TRBV12-3 or TRBV12-4, the J call TRBJ2-7; TCRdb selects TRBD2, and the lack of DNA leaves this call unchecked. The CDR3 has 15 residues. This chain's CDR3 is CASTPGTSGPYEQYF.

The V and J genes are TRBV19 and TRBJ2-1; TCRdb outputs TRBD1, but without DNA this stays unchecked. From germline, CDR1 is LNHDA and CDR2 SQIVND (reference sequence). The CDR3 has 14 amino acids. CDR3 amino acids: CASSSPGVGHEQFF.

This chain joins TRBV19 and TRBJ2-3. CDR3 length: 13 residues. Germline-derived CDR1 and CDR2 are LNHDA and SQIVND (reference sequence). The CDR3 sequence is CASSIPGVDTQYF.

The chain is built from TRBV6-1 and TRBJ2-7; TCRdb lists TRBD1, though no DNA is available to test this call. The CDR3 is made up of 15 amino acids. The germline V gene encodes CDR1 MNHNS and CDR2 SASEGT. The CDR3 reads CASVSTQGEWYEQYF.

This chain joins TRBV20-1 and TRBJ1-6; without DNA, the TCRdb call of TRBD1 cannot be checked. This CDR3 region has 16 residues. Per germline, CDR1 DFQATT and CDR2 SNEGSKA (reference sequence). This CDR3 is CSARATGARSNSPLHF.

The chain joins TRBV6-1 to TRBJ2-7; the TCRdb call, TRBD1, lacks DNA for checking. From germline, CDR1 is MNHNS and CDR2 SASEGT. The CDR3 runs 15 residues. The CDR3 is CASSDTGNPTYEQYF.

The chain carries TRBV7-2 and TRBJ1-2; TCRdb names TRBD1, which stays unverified in the absence of DNA. The CDR3 has 15 residues. The germline CDR1 and CDR2 sequences are SGHTA and FQGNSA. CDR3 sequence: CASSPWTGSMYGYTF.

V and J are TRBV6-5 and TRBJ1-4. CDR3 length equals 16 residues. CDR1 and CDR2 from the germline V gene are MNHEY and SVGAGI. The CDR3: CASSYSGRWSNEKLFF.

The rearrangement uses TRBV7-3 and TRBJ2-1; no DNA is available, so the TRBD1 call from TCRdb remains unchecked. In germline, CDR1 is SGHTA, CDR2 FQGTGA. This CDR3 comprises 15 residues. CDR3: CASSLTGDHYNEQFF.

The gene calls are TRBV6-2 or TRBV6-3 and TRBJ1-2; TCRdb calls TRBD1, which cannot be checked without DNA. The CDR3 is made up of 13 amino acids. Germline V gene sequence: CDR1 MNHEY, CDR2 SVGEGT. The CDR3 sequence is CASRTSSGNGYTF.

The chain has TRBV10-3 and TRBJ2-3; TCRdb's D gene call, TRBD1, goes unchecked for lack of DNA. CDR1 and CDR2 from the germline V gene are ENHRY and SYGVKD. CDR3 length: 15 amino acids. The CDR3 reads CAIRRAGGSTDTQYF.

The V gene is TRBV7-3, the J gene TRBJ1-2; TCRdb's D call of TRBD1 is untestable without DNA. The CDR3 has 15 residues. Germline loops: CDR1 SGHTA, CDR2 FQGTGA. This chain's CDR3 is CASSFGRGRDYGYTF.